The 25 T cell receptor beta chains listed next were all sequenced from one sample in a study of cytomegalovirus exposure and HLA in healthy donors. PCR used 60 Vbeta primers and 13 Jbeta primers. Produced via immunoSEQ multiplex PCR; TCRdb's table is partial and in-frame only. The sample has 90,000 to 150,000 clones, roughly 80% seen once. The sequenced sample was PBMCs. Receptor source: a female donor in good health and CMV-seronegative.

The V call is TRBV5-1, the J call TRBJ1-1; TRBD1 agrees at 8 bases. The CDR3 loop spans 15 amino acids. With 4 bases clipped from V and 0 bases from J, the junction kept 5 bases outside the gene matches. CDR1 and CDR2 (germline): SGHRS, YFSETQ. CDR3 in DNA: TGCGCCAGCAGCGAAAGACAGGGGCTGAACACTGAAGCTTTCTTT. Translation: CASSERQGLNTEAFF.

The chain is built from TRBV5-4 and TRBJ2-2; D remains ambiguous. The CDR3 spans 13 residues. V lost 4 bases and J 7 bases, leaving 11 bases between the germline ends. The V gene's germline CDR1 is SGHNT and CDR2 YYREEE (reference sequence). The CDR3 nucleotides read TGTGCCAGCAGCGCGGTCGAGGACGGGGAGCTGTTTTTT. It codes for CASSAVEDGELFF.

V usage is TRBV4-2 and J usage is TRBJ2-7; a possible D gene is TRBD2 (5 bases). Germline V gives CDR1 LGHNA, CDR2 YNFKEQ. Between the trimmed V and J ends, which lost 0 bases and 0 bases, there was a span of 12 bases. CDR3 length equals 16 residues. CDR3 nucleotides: TGTGCCAGCAGCCAAGATGGGAGCGGTCGCTCCTACGAGCAGTACTTC. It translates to CASSQDGSGRSYEQYF.

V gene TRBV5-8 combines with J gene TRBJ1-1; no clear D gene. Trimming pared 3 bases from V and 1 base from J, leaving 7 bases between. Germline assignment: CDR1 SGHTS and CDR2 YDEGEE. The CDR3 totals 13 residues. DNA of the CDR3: TGTGCCAGCAGCTCCTCACAGAACACTGAAGCTTTCTTT. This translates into CASSSSQNTEAFF.

This CDR3 reads CAWSVSGDNEQFF. CDR3 DNA: TGTGCCTGGAGTGTAAGCGGGGACAATGAGCAGTTCTTC. The chain combines TRBV30 with TRBJ2-1, with 7 bases aligning to TRBD2. Germline-derived CDR1 and CDR2 are GTSNPN and SVGIG (reference sequence). The CDR3 runs to 13 residues. V was pared by 0 bases and J by 5 bases, with 1 base of the junction left unmatched. Using reference TRBV30 and TRBJ2-1 for the parts outside the CDR3, the full variable domain is SQTIHQWPATLVQPVGSPLSLECTVEGTSNPNLYWYRQAAGRGLQLLFYSVGIGQISSEVPQNLSASRPQDRQFILSSKKLLLSDSGFYLCAWSVSGDNEQFFGPGTRLTVL.

CDR3 loop: CASSQDQGDSNQPQHF. The CDR3 coding sequence is TGCGCCAGCAGCCAAGATCAGGGGGATAGCAATCAGCCCCAGCATTTT. The gene calls are TRBV4-1 and TRBJ1-5, with 7 nucleotides matching TRBD1. The CDR3 is made up of 16 amino acids. Germline loops: CDR1 MGHRA, CDR2 YSYEKL. V lost 0 bases to trimming and J lost 0 bases; unmatched junction nucleotides: 2.

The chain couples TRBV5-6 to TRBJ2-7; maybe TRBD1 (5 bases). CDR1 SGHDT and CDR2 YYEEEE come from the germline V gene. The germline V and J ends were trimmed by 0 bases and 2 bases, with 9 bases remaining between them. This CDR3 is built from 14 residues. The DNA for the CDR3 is TGTGCCAGCAGCTTGGGGGGCGGTACCTACGAGCAGTACTTC. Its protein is CASSLGGGTYEQYF. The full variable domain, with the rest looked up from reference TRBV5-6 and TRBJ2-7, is DAGVTQSPTHLIKTRGQQVTLRCSPKSGHDTVSWYQQALGQGPQFIFQYYEEEERQRGNFPDRFSGHQFPNYSSELNVNALLLGDSALYLCASSLGGGTYEQYFGPGTRLTVT.

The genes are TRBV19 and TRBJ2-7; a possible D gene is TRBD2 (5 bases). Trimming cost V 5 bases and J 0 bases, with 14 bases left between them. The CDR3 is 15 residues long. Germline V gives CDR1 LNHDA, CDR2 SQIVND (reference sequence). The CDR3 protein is CASSSISGNSYEQYF. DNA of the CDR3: TGTGCCAGTAGTTCTATATCCGGGAACTCCTACGAGCAGTACTTC.

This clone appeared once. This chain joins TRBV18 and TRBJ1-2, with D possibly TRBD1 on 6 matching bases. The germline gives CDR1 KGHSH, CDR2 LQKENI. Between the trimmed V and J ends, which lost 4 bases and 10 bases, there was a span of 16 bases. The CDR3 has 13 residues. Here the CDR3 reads CASSRTDRDDYTF. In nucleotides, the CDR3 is TGTGCCAGCTCACGGACAGATCGGGATGACTACACCTTC.

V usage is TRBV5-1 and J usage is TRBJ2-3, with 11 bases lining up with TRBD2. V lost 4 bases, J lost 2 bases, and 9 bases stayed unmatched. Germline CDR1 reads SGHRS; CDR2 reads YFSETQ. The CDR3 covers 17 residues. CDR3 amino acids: CASSPTGLADDTDTQYF. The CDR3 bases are TGCGCCAGCAGCCCGACGGGACTAGCGGACGACACAGATACGCAGTATTTT.

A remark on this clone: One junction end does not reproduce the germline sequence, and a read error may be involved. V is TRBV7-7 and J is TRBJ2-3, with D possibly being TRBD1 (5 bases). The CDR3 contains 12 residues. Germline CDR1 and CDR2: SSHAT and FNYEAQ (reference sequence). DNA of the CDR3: TGTGCTAGCAGTCAGGGCACCGATACGCAGTATTTT. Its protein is CASSQGTDTQYF.

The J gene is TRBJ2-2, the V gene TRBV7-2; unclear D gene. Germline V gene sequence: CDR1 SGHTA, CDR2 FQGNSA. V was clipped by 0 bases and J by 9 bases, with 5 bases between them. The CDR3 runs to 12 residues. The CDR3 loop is CASSLAYRELFF. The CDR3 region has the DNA TGTGCCAGCAGCTTAGCATACAGGGAGCTGTTTTTT. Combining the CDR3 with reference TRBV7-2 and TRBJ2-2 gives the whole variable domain GAGVSQSPSNKVTEKGKDVELRCDPISGHTALYWYRQSLGQGLEFLIYFQGNSAPDKSGLPSDRFSAERTGGSVSTLTIQRTQQEDSAVYLCASSLAYRELFFGEGSRLTVL.

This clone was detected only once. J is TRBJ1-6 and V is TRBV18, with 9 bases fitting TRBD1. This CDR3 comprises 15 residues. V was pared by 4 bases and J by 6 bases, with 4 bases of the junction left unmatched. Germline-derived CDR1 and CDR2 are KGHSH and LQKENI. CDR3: CASSRLGQGNSPLHF. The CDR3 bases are TGTGCCAGCTCACGTTTGGGACAGGGTAATTCACCCCTCCACTTT.

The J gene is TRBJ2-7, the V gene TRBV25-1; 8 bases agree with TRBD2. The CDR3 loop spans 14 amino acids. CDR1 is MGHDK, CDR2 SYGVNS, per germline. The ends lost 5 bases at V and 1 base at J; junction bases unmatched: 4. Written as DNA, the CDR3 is TGTGCCAGCAGTCGCGGGGGGCCTTCCTACGAGCAGTACTTC. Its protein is CASSRGGPSYEQYF.

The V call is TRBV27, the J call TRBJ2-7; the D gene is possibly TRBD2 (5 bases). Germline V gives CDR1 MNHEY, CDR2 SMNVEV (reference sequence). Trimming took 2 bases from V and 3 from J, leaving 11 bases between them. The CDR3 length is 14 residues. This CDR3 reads CASSLTGVGYEQYF. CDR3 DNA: TGTGCCAGCAGTTTAACCGGGGTAGGCTACGAGCAGTACTTC.

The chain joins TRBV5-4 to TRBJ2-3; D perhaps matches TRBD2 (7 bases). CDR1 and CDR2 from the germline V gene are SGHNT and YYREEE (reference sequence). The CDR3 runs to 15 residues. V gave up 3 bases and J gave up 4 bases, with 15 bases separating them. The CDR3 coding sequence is TGTGCCAGCAGCTCCTCCGCGGGGGCCGCAGATACGCAGTATTTT. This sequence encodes CASSSSAGAADTQYF.

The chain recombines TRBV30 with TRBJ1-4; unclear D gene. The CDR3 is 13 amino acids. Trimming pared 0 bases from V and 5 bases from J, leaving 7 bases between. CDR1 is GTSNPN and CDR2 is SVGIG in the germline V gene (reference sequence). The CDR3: CAWSVSRNEKLFF. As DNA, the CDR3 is TGTGCCTGGAGTGTATCGCGGAATGAAAAACTGTTTTTT.

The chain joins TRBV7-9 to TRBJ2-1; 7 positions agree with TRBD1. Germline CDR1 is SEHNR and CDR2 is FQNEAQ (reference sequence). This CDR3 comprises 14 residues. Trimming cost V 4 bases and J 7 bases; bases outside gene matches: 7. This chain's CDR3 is CASSYPGQINEQFF. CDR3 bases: TGTGCCAGCAGCTATCCGGGACAGATAAATGAGCAGTTCTTC.

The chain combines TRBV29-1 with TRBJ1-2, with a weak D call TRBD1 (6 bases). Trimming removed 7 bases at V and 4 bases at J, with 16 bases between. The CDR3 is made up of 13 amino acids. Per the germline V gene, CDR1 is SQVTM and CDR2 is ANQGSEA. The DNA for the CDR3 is TGCAGCGCACCTGGGCAGGGGCCCTATGGCTACACCTTC. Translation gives CSAPGQGPYGYTF.

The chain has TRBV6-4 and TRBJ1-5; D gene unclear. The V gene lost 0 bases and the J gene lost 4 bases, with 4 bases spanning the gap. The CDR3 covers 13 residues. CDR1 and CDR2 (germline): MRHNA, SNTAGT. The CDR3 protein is CASSDSYNQPQHF. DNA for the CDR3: TGTGCCAGCAGTGACTCTTATAATCAGCCCCAGCATTTT.

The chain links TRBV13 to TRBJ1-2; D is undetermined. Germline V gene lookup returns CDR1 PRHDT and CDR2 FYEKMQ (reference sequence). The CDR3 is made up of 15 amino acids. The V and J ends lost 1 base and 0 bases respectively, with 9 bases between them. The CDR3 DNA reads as TGTGCCAGCAGCTTAGACGGAGTTGCTAACTATGGCTACACCTTC. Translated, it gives CASSLDGVANYGYTF.

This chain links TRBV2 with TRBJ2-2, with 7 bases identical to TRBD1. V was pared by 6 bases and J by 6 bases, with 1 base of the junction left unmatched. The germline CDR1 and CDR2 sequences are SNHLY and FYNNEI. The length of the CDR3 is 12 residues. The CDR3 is CASRTGSGELFF. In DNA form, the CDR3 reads TGTGCCAGCAGGACAGGGTCCGGGGAGCTGTTTTTT.

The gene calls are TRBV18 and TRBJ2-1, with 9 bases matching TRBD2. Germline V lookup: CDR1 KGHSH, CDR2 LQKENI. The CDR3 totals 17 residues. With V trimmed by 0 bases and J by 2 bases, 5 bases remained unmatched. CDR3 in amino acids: CASSPPWQREAYNEQFF. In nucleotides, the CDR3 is TGTGCCAGCTCACCACCGTGGCAGCGGGAGGCCTACAATGAGCAGTTCTTC.

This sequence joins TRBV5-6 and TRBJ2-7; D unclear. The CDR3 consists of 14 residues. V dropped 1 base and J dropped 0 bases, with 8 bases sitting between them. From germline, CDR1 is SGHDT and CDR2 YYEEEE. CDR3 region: CASSLSARSYEQYF. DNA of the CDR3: TGTGCCAGCAGCTTGTCCGCGCGCTCCTACGAGCAGTACTTC.

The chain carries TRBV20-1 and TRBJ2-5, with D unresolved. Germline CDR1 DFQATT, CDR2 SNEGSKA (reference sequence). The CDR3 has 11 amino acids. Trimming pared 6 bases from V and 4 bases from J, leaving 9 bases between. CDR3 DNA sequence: TGCAGTGCGACCAGCGTAGAGACCCAGTACTTC. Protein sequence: CSATSVETQYF.